The entry that follows covers one TCR beta chain sequence. As yet, its antigen is unknown. The data are from a study of shared clonotypes between healthy human individuals. Study findings and constraints: Generally, naive subsets came out with larger estimated richness than memory subsets.

The CDR3 sequence is 16 residues long. CDR1 and CDR2 (germline): MGHRA, YSYEKL. The ends were cut back, 0 bases at V and 6 bases at J, with 15 bases in the middle. Naivety among CD8 cells was defined by CD45RO negativity and positive CCR7 selection, thereby excluding terminally differentiated effector memory CD45RA+ cells. Assay used: immunoSEQ multiplex PCR; TCRdb lists only in-frame clones, some missing. The table records about 820,000 clones, nearly 95% of them present only once. Sequenced input: naive CD8+ T cells sorted from blood. This receptor was taken from a man aged 30 to 45 in good health. This chain links TRBV4-1 with TRBJ2-1; perhaps D is TRBD1 or TRBD2 (5 bases each). The CDR3, as DNA: TGCGCCAGCAGCCAAGATCACGGGGCACCGGGCAATGAGCAGTTCTTC. Encoded protein: CASSQDHGAPGNEQFF.